The 25 T cell receptor beta chains below come from one sample, sequenced in a study of blood T cell repertoires in COVID-19. Sequencing used immunoSEQ multiplex PCR; TCRdb keeps in-frame clones, though not all of them. The profile shows 300,000 to 400,000 clones, almost 90% of them singletons. The sample consisted of peripheral blood. Source of these receptors: a woman in her 70s with COVID-19, enrolled during active disease.

The CDR3 is CASSPQGPGSSEQYF. CDR3 nucleotides: TGTGCCAGCTCACCACAAGGTCCGGGATCAAGCGAGCAGTACTTC. The chain joins TRBV18 to TRBJ2-7, with D tentatively TRBD2 (5 bases). Germline loops: CDR1 KGHSH, CDR2 LQKENI. CDR3 length equals 15 residues. With 1 base removed from V and 6 bases from J, the gap between germline ends came to 16 bases.

The chain has TRBV11-2 and TRBJ1-6; 7 bases are shared with TRBD1. CDR1 is SGHAT and CDR2 is FQNNGV in the germline V gene. This CDR3 spans 15 amino acids. Unmatched junction bases numbered 5, after V lost 3 bases and J lost 6 bases. In nucleotides, the CDR3 is TGTGCCAGCAGCTTCGAGGGGGCGCGTAATTCACCCCTCCACTTT. This codes for CASSFEGARNSPLHF.

This chain connects TRBV6-5 to TRBJ2-3; 13 nucleotides line up with TRBD2. With V trimmed by 8 bases and J by 3 bases, 2 bases remained unmatched. The CDR3 extends over 14 amino acids. Germline V gives CDR1 MNHEY, CDR2 SVGAGI. As DNA, the CDR3 is TGTGCCAGCCGACTAGCGGGGGGTACAGATACGCAGTATTTT. Encoded protein: CASRLAGGTDTQYF.

This chain links TRBV6-5 with TRBJ1-1; D unresolved. The CDR3 length is 13 residues. The V end was cut by 6 bases, the J end by 4 bases, with 12 bases between. Germline assignment: CDR1 MNHEY and CDR2 SVGAGI. This CDR3 reads CASSPGLSTEAFF. The DNA of the CDR3 is TGTGCCAGCAGCCCAGGACTAAGCACTGAAGCTTTCTTT.

The rearrangement joins TRBV30 to TRBJ2-3, with D possibly matching TRBD2 (8 bases). This CDR3 region has 15 residues. The V gene lost 1 base and the J gene lost 4 bases, with 15 bases spanning the gap. The germline CDR1 and CDR2 sequences are GTSNPN and SVGIG (reference sequence). The CDR3 sequence is CAWSDRGGGSDTQYF. The DNA of the CDR3 is TGTGCCTGGAGTGACAGGGGCGGGGGGTCAGATACGCAGTATTTT. The whole variable domain, filled in from reference TRBV30 and TRBJ2-3, reads SQTIHQWPATLVQPVGSPLSLECTVEGTSNPNLYWYRQAAGRGLQLLFYSVGIGQISSEVPQNLSASRPQDRQFILSSKKLLLSDSGFYLCAWSDRGGGSDTQYFGPGTRLTVL.

The rearrangement joins TRBV28 to TRBJ1-5; unclear D gene. CDR1 MDHEN and CDR2 SYDVKM come from the germline V gene. Trimming took 5 bases from V and 13 from J, leaving 15 bases between them. The CDR3 length is 12 residues. DNA for the CDR3: TGTGCCAGCAGTCCTCGACCCCTAGGTCAGCATTTT. This gives the protein CASSPRPLGQHF.

CDR3 protein: CASGPGLALQETQYF. CDR3 bases: TGCGCCAGCGGACCGGGACTAGCGTTACAAGAGACCCAGTACTTC. The rearrangement uses TRBV5-1 and TRBJ2-5; 10 bases line up with TRBD2. J was trimmed by 2 bases and V by 7 bases; bases with no gene match: 8. Per germline, CDR1 SGHRS and CDR2 YFSETQ. The CDR3 extends over 15 amino acids.

The chain uses TRBV20-1 and TRBJ2-7; perhaps TRBD2 as D (6 bases). Trimming cost V 6 bases and J 6 bases, with 12 bases left between them. The CDR3 spans 11 residues. Per germline, CDR1 DFQATT and CDR2 SNEGSKA (reference sequence). CDR3 region: CSARERLEQYF. The CDR3 coding sequence is TGCAGTGCCCGGGAGCGGCTCGAGCAGTACTTC.

The rearrangement uses TRBV18 and TRBJ1-3; perhaps TRBD1 as D (5 bases). CDR3 length: 16 residues. The germline V gene encodes CDR1 KGHSH and CDR2 LQKENI. Trimming removed 2 bases at V and 0 bases at J, with 11 bases between. The CDR3 nucleotides read TGTGCCAGCTCACCAATGACAGCCTCCTCTGGAAACACCATATATTTT. This gives the protein CASSPMTASSGNTIYF.

The chain carries TRBV5-3 and TRBJ1-6; 7 bases map to TRBD1. TRBV5-3 is given ORF status, its function remaining uncertain. The CDR3 runs to 17 residues. Trimming removed 3 bases from V and 3 bases from J; junction bases left unmatched: 9. The CDR3 sequence: CARSWKGAGGYNSPLHF. In nucleotides, the CDR3 is TGTGCCAGAAGCTGGAAAGGAGCAGGGGGCTATAATTCACCCCTCCACTTT.

The rearrangement uses TRBV29-1 and TRBJ1-2; tentatively, D is TRBD1 (6 bases). With 3 bases removed from V and 8 bases from J, the gap between germline ends came to 10 bases. The germline gives CDR1 SQVTM, CDR2 ANQGSEA. The length of the CDR3 is 11 residues. CDR3 nucleotide sequence: TGCAGCGTTGAGGGGGCGTGGGGCTACACCTTC. This codes for CSVEGAWGYTF.

This chain uses TRBV7-9 with TRBJ2-2, with D possibly matching TRBD1 (6 bases). Trimming cost V 5 bases and J 4 bases, with 11 bases left between them. This CDR3 has 14 residues. Germline CDR1 reads SEHNR; CDR2 reads FQNEAQ (reference sequence). The CDR3 DNA reads TGTGCCAGCAGCCTTACAGGGACCACCGGGGAGCTGTTTTTT. Translating it yields CASSLTGTTGELFF.

The J gene is TRBJ2-1, the V gene TRBV21-1; TRBD1 is taken as the D call from the table, unchecked against the DNA. TRBV21-1 is flagged as a pseudogene. CDR3 length: 18 residues. As DNA, the CDR3 is TGTGCCAGCAGCAAGAGCAGTACCGCCAGGGGCGCCTACAATGAGCAGTTCTTC. As protein: CASSKSSTARGAYNEQFF.

This chain joins TRBV12-3 or TRBV12-4 and TRBJ1-1; D is possibly TRBD1 (5 bases). The germline V and J ends were trimmed by 3 bases and 5 bases, with 10 bases remaining between them. The CDR3 spans 13 residues. The CDR3 loop reads CASSFWGGTEAFF. The CDR3 coding sequence is TGTGCCAGCAGTTTTTGGGGGGGGACTGAAGCTTTCTTT.

The chain joins TRBV28 to TRBJ1-4; TRBD1 might be the D (5 bases). This CDR3 region has 14 residues. Trimming pared 2 bases from V and 7 bases from J, leaving 11 bases between. Germline V gene data show CDR1 as MDHEN and CDR2 as SYDVKM. CDR3 residues: CASSLVGVGEKLFF. The CDR3 nucleotides are TGTGCCAGCAGTTTAGTAGGGGTCGGTGAAAAACTGTTTTTT.

This chain uses TRBV2 with TRBJ1-2, with D possibly TRBD1 on 6 matching bases. The V and J ends lost 6 bases and 2 bases respectively, with 10 bases between them. The CDR3 extends over 13 amino acids. Germline CDR1 and CDR2: SNHLY and FYNNEI. The CDR3 DNA reads TGTGCCAGCAGCAGGGGCTCGAACTATGGCTACACCTTC. This encodes CASSRGSNYGYTF.

This sequence joins TRBV6-5 and TRBJ1-2; 7 positions agree with TRBD1. The CDR3 length is 13 residues. Germline CDR1 and CDR2: MNHEY and SVGAGI. V lost 2 bases, J lost 3 bases, and 0 bases stayed unmatched. CDR3 sequence: CASSYQGDYGYTF. In nucleotides, the CDR3 is TGTGCCAGCAGTTACCAGGGGGACTATGGCTACACCTTC.

The rearrangement links TRBV7-9 to TRBJ1-1, with no clear D. Germline V gene lookup returns CDR1 SEHNR and CDR2 FQNEAQ (reference sequence). Trimming removed 5 bases from V and 11 bases from J, with 15 bases in between. This CDR3 has 12 residues. Here the CDR3 reads CASSPEWSGAFF. DNA for the CDR3: TGTGCCAGCAGCCCCGAATGGAGTGGGGCTTTCTTT.

The rearrangement links TRBV6-1 to TRBJ2-5, with 9 bases fitting TRBD1. From germline, CDR1 is MNHNS and CDR2 SASEGT. This CDR3 has 16 residues. V shed 4 bases and J 5 bases; nucleotides not matched to a gene: 11. CDR3 DNA sequence: TGTGCCAGCAGTGGGACAGGGGTTAGCCTGTGGGAGACCCAGTACTTC. Translated: CASSGTGVSLWETQYF.

The J gene is TRBJ2-2, the V gene TRBV27; the D gene is possibly TRBD1 (5 bases). Germline V gives CDR1 MNHEY, CDR2 SMNVEV (reference sequence). The CDR3 totals 14 residues. Trimming pared 3 bases from V and 3 bases from J, leaving 8 bases between. Here the CDR3 reads CASSFGQYTGELFF. The DNA of the CDR3 is TGTGCCAGCAGTTTCGGACAATACACCGGGGAGCTGTTTTTT.

This chain connects TRBV3-1 (or the pseudogene TRBV3-2) to TRBJ1-5, with D hard to call. This CDR3 has 16 amino acids. The germline V gene encodes CDR1 LGHDT and CDR2 YNNKEL (reference sequence). With 1 base removed from V and 2 bases from J, the gap between germline ends came to 12 bases. The CDR3 DNA reads as TGTGCCAGCAGCCAAGGTTCGCAAGGAGGCAATCAGCCCCAGCATTTT. Encoded protein: CASSQGSQGGNQPQHF.

The J gene is TRBJ2-1, the V gene TRBV5-4, with TRBD2 matching 13 bases. CDR3 length: 16 residues. Trimming removed 1 base from V and 9 bases from J; junction bases left unmatched: 7. Germline CDR1 reads SGHNT; CDR2 reads YYREEE (reference sequence). In DNA form, the CDR3 reads TGTGCCAGCAGCTTGACCGGGACTAGCGGGGCTAGTGAGCAGTTCTTC. Translated, it gives CASSLTGTSGASEQFF.

The chain is built from TRBV4-1 and TRBJ1-1; D not certain. V was pared by 0 bases and J by 10 bases, with 18 bases between. CDR1 MGHRA and CDR2 YSYEKL come from the germline V gene. This CDR3 spans 15 amino acids. DNA of the CDR3: TGCGCCAGCAGCCAAGAGGCGATTGGATTAGGAGGAGCTTTCTTT. This sequence encodes CASSQEAIGLGGAFF.

The chain combines TRBV11-3 with TRBJ2-5, with D uncertain. There are 14 residues in the CDR3. V dropped 3 bases and J dropped 5 bases, with 13 bases sitting between them. Looked up from germline, CDR1 is SGHNT and CDR2 is YENEEA. This CDR3 is CASSLSSDTETQYF. CDR3 nucleotides: TGTGCCAGCAGCTTGTCCAGCGATACGGAGACCCAGTACTTC.

The chain employs TRBV10-3 and TRBJ2-7, with 7 bases identical to TRBD2. Germline V gives CDR1 ENHRY, CDR2 SYGVKD. CDR3 length: 14 amino acids. V trimming: 8 bases; J trimming: 2 bases; junction bases outside the gene matches: 9. The CDR3 sequence is CAIGEGRGPYEQYF. The CDR3, as DNA: TGTGCCATCGGGGAGGGCCGGGGACCCTACGAGCAGTACTTC.